The sequence of this T cell receptor beta chain was determined in a study of CD8 T cells in Susac syndrome. This clonotype has only a few counts. The length of the CDR3 is 12 residues. The germline V gene encodes CDR1 MNHEY and CDR2 SVGEGT. V was pared by 8 bases and J by 9 bases, with 14 bases between. A quantity of about 0.45 to 1 ug RNA underwent reverse transcription using random hexamers. immunoSEQ multiplex PCR amplified TCR beta CDR3 across 54 Vbeta, 13 Jbeta. TCRdb reanalysed the immunoSEQ multiplex PCR reads using MiXCR and keeps one entry per CDR3 protein. Of around 300,000 distinct CDR3 sequences in the sample, about 89% are singletons; the top ten hold 0.18%.

The chain employs TRBV6-2 or TRBV6-3 and TRBJ2-1; possible D gene TRBD1, 6 bases. Sequencing was done on a sample of CD8+ T cells from PBMCs. This TCR was recovered from a human donor with multiple sclerosis. The CDR3 is CASGPRGPEQFF. CDR3 coding DNA: TGTGCCAGCGGCCCCAGGGGCCCTGAGCAGTTCTTC.